One and the same sample provided the 3 T cell receptor beta chains below, sequenced in a study of blood T cells in healthy people across ages. The use of a sample-barcoded 5' primer and a J-beta primer mix characterized a second PCR of roughly 7 to 11 cycles. One entry per CDR3 protein results from TCRdb running MiXCR on the 5' RACE reads. The data contain under 800,000 distinct CDR3 sequences, roughly 44% of them seen just once; the ten biggest clones take up around 20%. The sample was blood. These receptors were taken from a woman aged 60-70 years in good health.

The V gene is TRBV10-3, the J gene TRBJ2-7, with 10 bases lining up with TRBD2. The CDR3 length is 12 residues. Germline values: CDR1 ENHRY, CDR2 SYGVKD. V lost 10 bases to trimming and J lost 0 bases; unmatched junction nucleotides: 0. The CDR3 coding sequence is TGTGCCACTAGCGGGAGCTCCTACGAGCAGTACTTC. This gives the protein CATSGSSYEQYF.

The CDR3 DNA follows: TGTGCCAGCAGCCCCCGACAGAGAGGTGAAAAACTGTTTTTT. The encoded protein is CASSPRQRGEKLFF. The rearrangement uses TRBV9 and TRBJ1-4, with D perhaps TRBD1 (5 bases). Trimming left V 4 bases short and J 7 bases short, with 14 bases between. The CDR3 length is 14 residues. The germline gives CDR1 SGDLS, CDR2 YYNGEE.

The CDR3 DNA reads as TGTGCCAGCAGCGGATACTCGGGTTATGGCTACACCTTC. The encoded protein is CASSGYSGYGYTF. The V gene is TRBV7-3, the J gene TRBJ1-2; D is undetermined. This CDR3 spans 13 amino acids. The germline gives CDR1 SGHTA, CDR2 FQGTGA. Trimming stripped 5 bases from V and 5 bases from J, with 12 bases between.